Listed below are T cell receptor beta chains from one sample, sequenced in a study of vaccination effects on CD4 cells after COVID-19. Sequencing was performed with immunoSEQ multiplex PCR; in TCRdb, only in-frame clones are kept and a portion is missing. The sample lists about 34,000 clones, 73% occurring once. No cognate antigen is known for these TCRs. Sequences were derived from CD4+ T cells from PBMCs cultured with a peptide pool, sampled before COVID-19 vaccination. These receptor sequences come from a human donor who had a prior SARS-CoV-2 infection. Each CDR3 is given without its conserved first and last residue. The order of the fields is J gene, V gene, D gene, CDR3 protein. A D gene is named only where the DNA matches it firmly.

J: TRBJ2-3
V: TRBV9
D: TRBD2
CDR3: ASSAHAGTRLY

J: TRBJ1-5
V: TRBV6-6
D: TRBD1
CDR3: ASRPDRVQPQH

J: TRBJ2-5
V: TRBV3-1/TRBV3-2
D: -
CDR3: ASSHAGVETQY

J: TRBJ2-7
V: TRBV18
D: -
CDR3: ASSPGRGSTYEQY

J: TRBJ2-7
V: TRBV6-2/TRBV6-3
D: -
CDR3: ASSRGQSPYEQY

J: TRBJ2-7
V: TRBV7-2
D: -
CDR3: ASSLVAGRGEQY

J: TRBJ1-1
V: TRBV5-1
D: TRBD1
CDR3: ASSLDRTGGNTEAF

J: TRBJ1-3
V: TRBV6-5
D: -
CDR3: ASSYGTLGNTIY

J: TRBJ2-1
V: TRBV10-3
D: -
CDR3: AISETSSYNEQF

J: TRBJ2-7
V: TRBV11-2
D: -
CDR3: ASTASTFYEQY

J: TRBJ2-1
V: TRBV18
D: -
CDR3: ASSPFSLSSYNEQF

J: TRBJ1-5
V: TRBV2
D: TRBD1
CDR3: ASSGTGSNQPQH

J: TRBJ2-5
V: TRBV11-3
D: -
CDR3: ASSLAVFSAGETQY

J: TRBJ2-1
V: TRBV5-4
D: TRBD2
CDR3: ASSPAGASYNEQF

J: TRBJ1-2
V: TRBV18
D: -
CDR3: ASYQTPGIAGYT

J: TRBJ1-2
V: TRBV4-1
D: -
CDR3: ASSQAARGGYGYT

J: TRBJ2-3
V: TRBV6-5
D: TRBD2
CDR3: ASSRFSGSRDTQY

J: TRBJ1-4
V: TRBV4-1
D: -
CDR3: ASSQDLEARMF

J: TRBJ1-5
V: TRBV5-6
D: TRBD1
CDR3: ASSWTGPSNQPQH

J: TRBJ2-1
V: TRBV7-2
D: TRBD2
CDR3: ASSFTSGRGEQF

J: TRBJ1-1
V: TRBV5-1
D: -
CDR3: ASSKTVTNTEAF

J: TRBJ2-1
V: TRBV2
D: -
CDR3: ASSEAGQRYNEQF

J: TRBJ2-7
V: TRBV5-1
D: -
CDR3: ASRKQGSREQY

J: TRBJ2-3
V: TRBV18
D: -
CDR3: ASSHNRAPDTQY

J: TRBJ1-2
V: TRBV2
D: TRBD1
CDR3: ASIRQGYGYT

J: TRBJ2-2
V: TRBV24-1
D: TRBD1
CDR3: ATSVGTGRNTGELF

J: TRBJ1-2
V: TRBV4-2
D: -
CDR3: ASSPPGLAYGYT

J: TRBJ2-7
V: TRBV6-5
D: -
CDR3: ASSYSDLTNQY

J: TRBJ1-4
V: TRBV4-1
D: TRBD1
CDR3: ASSQGDSNEKLF

J: TRBJ2-1
V: TRBV18
D: -
CDR3: ASSRLSGTIQQVNEQF

J: TRBJ2-2
V: TRBV4-1
D: TRBD2
CDR3: ASSQWGSGVSDTGELF

J: TRBJ2-3
V: TRBV6-2/TRBV6-3
D: -
CDR3: ASSYRSSGTDTQY

J: TRBJ1-4
V: TRBV15
D: -
CDR3: ATSRDTGANEKLF

J: TRBJ1-2
V: TRBV7-2
D: -
CDR3: ASSLSDRSGYT

J: TRBJ2-5
V: TRBV2
D: TRBD2
CDR3: ASSGTSGGQETQY

J: TRBJ2-5
V: TRBV12-3/TRBV12-4
D: -
CDR3: ASSFLGVETQY

J: TRBJ2-7
V: TRBV10-2
D: TRBD1
CDR3: ASRALRTGLSYEQY

J: TRBJ2-5
V: TRBV30
D: -
CDR3: AWSVRRGRTWYQETQY

J: TRBJ1-2
V: TRBV5-6
D: -
CDR3: ASSLGLYGYT

J: TRBJ1-1
V: TRBV24-1
D: -
CDR3: ATSDWGWGNTEAF

J: TRBJ2-7
V: TRBV15
D: -
CDR3: ATSRDHSEQY

J: TRBJ2-3
V: TRBV7-3
D: TRBD2
CDR3: ASSLMPSGSTDTQY

J: TRBJ2-1
V: TRBV5-4
D: -
CDR3: ASSPRQSDNEQF

J: TRBJ2-3
V: TRBV7-2
D: -
CDR3: ASSLERVGTDTQY

J: TRBJ2-3
V: TRBV19
D: TRBD2
CDR3: ASSKQRGQSTDTQY

J: TRBJ2-6
V: TRBV11-2
D: -
CDR3: ASSRLSSGANVLT

J: TRBJ2-2
V: TRBV5-4
D: TRBD1
CDR3: ASSSRDRLVANTGELF

J: TRBJ2-5
V: TRBV10-3
D: -
CDR3: AISPSPQTSQY

J: TRBJ2-1
V: TRBV19
D: TRBD2
CDR3: ASSITGRETVYNEQF

J: TRBJ2-1
V: TRBV25-1
D: TRBD2
CDR3: ASSELTLAGDNEQF

J: TRBJ1-5
V: TRBV15
D: TRBD1
CDR3: ATSRQGGYSNQPQH